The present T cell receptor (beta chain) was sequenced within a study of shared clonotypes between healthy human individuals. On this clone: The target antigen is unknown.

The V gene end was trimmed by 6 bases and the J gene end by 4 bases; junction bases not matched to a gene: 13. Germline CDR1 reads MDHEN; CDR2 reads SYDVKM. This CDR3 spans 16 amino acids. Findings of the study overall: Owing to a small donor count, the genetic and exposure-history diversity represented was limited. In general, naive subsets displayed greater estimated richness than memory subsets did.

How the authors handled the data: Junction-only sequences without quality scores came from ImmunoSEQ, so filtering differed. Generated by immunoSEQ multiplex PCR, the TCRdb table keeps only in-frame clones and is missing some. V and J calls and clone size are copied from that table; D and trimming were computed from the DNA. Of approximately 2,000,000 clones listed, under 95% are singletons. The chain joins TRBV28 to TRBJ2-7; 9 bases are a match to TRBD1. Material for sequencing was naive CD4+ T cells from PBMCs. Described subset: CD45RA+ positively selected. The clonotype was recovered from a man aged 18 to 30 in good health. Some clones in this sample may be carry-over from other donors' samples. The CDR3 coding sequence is TGTGCCAGCAGCCAGACCCCGGGACAGGGAAAATACGAGCAGTACTTC. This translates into CASSQTPGQGKYEQYF.